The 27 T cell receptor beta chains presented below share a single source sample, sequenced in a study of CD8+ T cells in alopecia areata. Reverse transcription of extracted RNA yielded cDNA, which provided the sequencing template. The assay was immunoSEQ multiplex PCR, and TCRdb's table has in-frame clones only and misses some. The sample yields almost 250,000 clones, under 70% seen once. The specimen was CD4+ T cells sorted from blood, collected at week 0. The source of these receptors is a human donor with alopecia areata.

The CDR3: CACRGTGRSYEQYF. CDR3 nucleotides: TGTGCCTGCCGGGGGACAGGGAGATCCTACGAGCAGTACTTC. The V and J genes are TRBV30 and TRBJ2-7; 9 bases are shared with TRBD1. CDR3 size: 14 residues. Germline-derived CDR1 and CDR2 are GTSNPN and SVGIG (reference sequence). V trimming: 6 bases; J trimming: 1 base; junction bases outside the gene matches: 7. Full variable domain (rest looked up from reference TRBV30 and TRBJ2-7): SQTIHQWPATLVQPVGSPLSLECTVEGTSNPNLYWYRQAAGRGLQLLFYSVGIGQISSEVPQNLSASRPQDRQFILSSKKLLLSDSGFYLCACRGTGRSYEQYFGPGTRLTVT.

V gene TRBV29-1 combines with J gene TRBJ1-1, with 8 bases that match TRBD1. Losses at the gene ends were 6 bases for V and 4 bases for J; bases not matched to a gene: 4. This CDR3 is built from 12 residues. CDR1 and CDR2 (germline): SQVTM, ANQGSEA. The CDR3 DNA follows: TGCAGCGTGGATACAGGGGGCACTGAAGCTTTCTTT. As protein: CSVDTGGTEAFF.

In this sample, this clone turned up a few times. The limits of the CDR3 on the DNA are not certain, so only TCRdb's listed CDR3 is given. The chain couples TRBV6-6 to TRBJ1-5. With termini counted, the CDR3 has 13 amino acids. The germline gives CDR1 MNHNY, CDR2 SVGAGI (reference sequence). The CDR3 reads CASSTSMHQPQHF.

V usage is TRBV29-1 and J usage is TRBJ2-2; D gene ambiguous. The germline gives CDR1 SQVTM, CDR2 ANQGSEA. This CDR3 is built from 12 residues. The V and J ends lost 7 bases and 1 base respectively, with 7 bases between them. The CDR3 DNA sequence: TGCAGCGGCAGCCGGAACACCGGGGAGCTGTTTTTT. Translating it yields CSGSRNTGELFF.

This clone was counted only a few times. Here the CDR3 reads CSGITGGWSLSTDTQYF. In nucleotides, the CDR3 is TGCAGCGGGATTACAGGGGGCTGGTCCTTAAGCACAGATACGCAGTATTTT. This rearrangement joins TRBV29-1 to TRBJ2-3, with TRBD1 identical over 9 bases. The V and J ends lost 7 bases and 0 bases, in that order; junction bases with no gene match: 14. Germline V gene sequence: CDR1 SQVTM, CDR2 ANQGSEA. This CDR3 has 17 amino acids.

The CDR3 here is CAWSPLTSPLHF. DNA of the CDR3: TGTGCCTGGAGTCCTTTAACTTCACCCCTCCACTTT. This chain uses TRBV30 with TRBJ1-6; no clear D. The germline CDR1 and CDR2 sequences are GTSNPN and SVGIG (reference sequence). CDR3 size: 12 residues. Trimming shortened V by 2 bases and J by 9 bases, and 8 bases separated the two germline ends.

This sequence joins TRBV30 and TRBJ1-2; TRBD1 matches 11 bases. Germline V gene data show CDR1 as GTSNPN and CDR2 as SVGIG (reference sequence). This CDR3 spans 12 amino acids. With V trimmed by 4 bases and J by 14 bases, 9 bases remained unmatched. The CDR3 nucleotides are TGTGCCTGGAAACGGACAGGGGGCGCGGAGACCTTC. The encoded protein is CAWKRTGGAETF.

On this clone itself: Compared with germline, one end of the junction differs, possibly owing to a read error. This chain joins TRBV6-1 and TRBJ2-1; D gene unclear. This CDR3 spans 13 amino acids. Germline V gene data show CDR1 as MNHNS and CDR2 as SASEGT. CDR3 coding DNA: TGTGCCAGCAGTGAAGACTCCAACAATGAGCAGTTCTTC. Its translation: CASSEDSNNEQFF.

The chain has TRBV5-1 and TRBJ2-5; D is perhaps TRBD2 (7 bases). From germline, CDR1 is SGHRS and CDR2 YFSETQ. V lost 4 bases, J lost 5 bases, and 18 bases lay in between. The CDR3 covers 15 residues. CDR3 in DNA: TGCGCCAGCAGCGCCAAACGGGGGGCCGGTGAGACCCAGTACTTC. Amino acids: CASSAKRGAGETQYF.

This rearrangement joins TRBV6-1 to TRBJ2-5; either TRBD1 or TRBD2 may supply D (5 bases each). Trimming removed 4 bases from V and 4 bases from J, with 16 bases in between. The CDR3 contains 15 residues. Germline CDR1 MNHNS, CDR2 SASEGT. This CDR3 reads CASSARGLGGETQYF. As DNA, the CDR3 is TGTGCCAGCAGTGCTAGGGGCCTTGGGGGAGAGACCCAGTACTTC.

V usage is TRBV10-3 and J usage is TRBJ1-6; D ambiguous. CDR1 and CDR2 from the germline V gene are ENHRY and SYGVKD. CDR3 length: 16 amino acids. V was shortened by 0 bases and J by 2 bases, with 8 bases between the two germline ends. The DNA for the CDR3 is TGTGCCATCAGTGAGTCCGGGTGGACCTATAATTCACCCCTCCACTTT. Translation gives CAISESGWTYNSPLHF.

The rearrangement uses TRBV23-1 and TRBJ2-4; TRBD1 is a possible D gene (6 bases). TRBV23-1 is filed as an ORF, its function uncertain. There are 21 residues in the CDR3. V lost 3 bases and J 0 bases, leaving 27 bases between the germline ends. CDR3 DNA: TGCGCCAGCAGTCACCCCCTCCCCGGGCAGGGGACGCAGTTAGCCAAAAACATTCAGTACTTC. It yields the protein CASSHPLPGQGTQLAKNIQYF.

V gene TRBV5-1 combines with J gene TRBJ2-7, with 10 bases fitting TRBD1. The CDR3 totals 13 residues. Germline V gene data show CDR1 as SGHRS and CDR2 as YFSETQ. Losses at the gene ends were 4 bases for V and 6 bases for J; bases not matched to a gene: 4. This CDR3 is CASSPGQGIEQYF. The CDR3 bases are TGCGCCAGCAGCCCGGGACAGGGGATCGAGCAGTACTTC.

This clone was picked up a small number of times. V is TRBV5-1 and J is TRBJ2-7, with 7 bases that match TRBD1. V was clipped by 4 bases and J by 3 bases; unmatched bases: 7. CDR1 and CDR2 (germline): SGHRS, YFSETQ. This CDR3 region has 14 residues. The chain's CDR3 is CASSKDRVFYEQYF. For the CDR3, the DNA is TGCGCCAGCAGCAAAGACAGGGTTTTCTACGAGCAGTACTTC.

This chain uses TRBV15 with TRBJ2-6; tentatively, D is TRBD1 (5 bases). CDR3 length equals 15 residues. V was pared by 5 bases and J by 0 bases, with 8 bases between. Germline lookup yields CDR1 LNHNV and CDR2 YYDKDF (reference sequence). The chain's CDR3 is CATSSGPSGANVLTF. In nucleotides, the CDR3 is TGTGCCACCAGCTCAGGGCCCTCTGGGGCCAACGTCCTGACTTTC.

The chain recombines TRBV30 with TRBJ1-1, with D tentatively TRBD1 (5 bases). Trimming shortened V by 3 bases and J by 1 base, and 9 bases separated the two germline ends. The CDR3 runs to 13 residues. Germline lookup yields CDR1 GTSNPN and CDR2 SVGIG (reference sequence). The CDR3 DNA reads TGTGCCTGGAGCCAGGGCCCGAACACTGAAGCTTTCTTT. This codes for CAWSQGPNTEAFF.

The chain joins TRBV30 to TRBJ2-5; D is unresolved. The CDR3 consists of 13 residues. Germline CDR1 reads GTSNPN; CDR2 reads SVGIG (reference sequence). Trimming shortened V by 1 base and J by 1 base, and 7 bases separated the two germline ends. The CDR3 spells CAWSATTQETQYF. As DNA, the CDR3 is TGTGCCTGGAGTGCCACTACCCAAGAGACCCAGTACTTC.

CDR3 coding DNA: TGCAGTATTTGGGCCTCGTCGCCTTCCTACGAGCAGTACTTC. Encoded protein: CSIWASSPSYEQYF. The chain has TRBV29-1 and TRBJ2-7; D is uncertain. The CDR3 loop spans 14 amino acids. The germline gives CDR1 SQVTM, CDR2 ANQGSEA.

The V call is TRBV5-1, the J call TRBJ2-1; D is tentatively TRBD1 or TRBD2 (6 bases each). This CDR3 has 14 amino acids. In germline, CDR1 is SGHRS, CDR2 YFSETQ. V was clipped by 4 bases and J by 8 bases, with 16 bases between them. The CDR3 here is CASSPGAWSDEQFF. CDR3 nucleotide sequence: TGCGCCAGCAGCCCGGGGGCCTGGTCGGATGAGCAGTTCTTC.

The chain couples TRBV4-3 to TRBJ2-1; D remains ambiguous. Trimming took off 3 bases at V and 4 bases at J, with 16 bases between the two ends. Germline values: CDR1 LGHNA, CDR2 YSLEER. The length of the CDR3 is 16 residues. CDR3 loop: CASSQERASRYNEQFF. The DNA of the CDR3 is TGCGCCAGCAGCCAGGAAAGGGCGAGTAGGTACAATGAGCAGTTCTTC.

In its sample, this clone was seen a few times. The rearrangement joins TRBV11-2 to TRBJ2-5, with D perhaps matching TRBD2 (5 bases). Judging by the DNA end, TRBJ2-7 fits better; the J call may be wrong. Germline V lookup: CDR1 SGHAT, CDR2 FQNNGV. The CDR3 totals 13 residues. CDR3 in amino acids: CASSLGGDDEQYF. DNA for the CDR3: TGTGCCAGCAGCTTAGGGGGAGATGACGAGCAGTACTTC.

DNA of the CDR3: TGTGCCAGCAGCGTAGCTAGCGGGGGGTTCTCCTACAATGAGCAGTTCTTC. It is translated as CASSVASGGFSYNEQFF. This sequence joins TRBV9 and TRBJ2-1; TRBD2 aligns across 11 bases. The J segment lost 0 bases and the V segment lost 0 bases, leaving 2 bases of the junction unmatched. Germline CDR1 reads SGDLS; CDR2 reads YYNGEE. This CDR3 region has 17 residues. The whole variable domain, filled in from reference TRBV9 and TRBJ2-1, reads DSGVTQTPKHLITATGQRVTLRCSPRSGDLSVYWYQQSLDQGLQFLIQYYNGEERAKGNILERFSAQQFPDLHSELNLSSLELGDSALYFCASSVASGGFSYNEQFFGPGTRLTVL.

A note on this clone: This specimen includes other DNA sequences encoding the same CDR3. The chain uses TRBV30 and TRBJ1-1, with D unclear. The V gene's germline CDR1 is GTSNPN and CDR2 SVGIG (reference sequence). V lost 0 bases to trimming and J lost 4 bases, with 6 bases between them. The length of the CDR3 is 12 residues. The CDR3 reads CAWSVRSTEAFF. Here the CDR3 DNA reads TGTGCCTGGAGTGTACGGAGCACTGAAGCTTTCTTT.

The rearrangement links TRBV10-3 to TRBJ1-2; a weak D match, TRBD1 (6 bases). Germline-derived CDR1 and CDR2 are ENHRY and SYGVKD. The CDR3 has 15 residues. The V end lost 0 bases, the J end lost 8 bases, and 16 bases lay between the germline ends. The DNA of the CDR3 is TGTGCCATCAGTGAGTCGATGGACAGCCCGGGGGGCTACACCTTC. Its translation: CAISESMDSPGGYTF.

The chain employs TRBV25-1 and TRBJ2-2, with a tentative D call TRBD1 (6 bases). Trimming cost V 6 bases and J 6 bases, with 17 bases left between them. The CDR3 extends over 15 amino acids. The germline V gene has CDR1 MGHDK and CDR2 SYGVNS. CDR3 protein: CASSDPIGGSGELFF. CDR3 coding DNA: TGTGCCAGCAGCGACCCCATAGGGGGATCCGGGGAGCTGTTTTTT.

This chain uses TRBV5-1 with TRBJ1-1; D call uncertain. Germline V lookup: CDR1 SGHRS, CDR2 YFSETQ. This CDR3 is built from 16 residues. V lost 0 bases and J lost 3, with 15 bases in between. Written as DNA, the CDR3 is TGCGCCAGCAGCTTGGGGCAACGGTGGGCAGACACTGAAGCTTTCTTT. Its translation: CASSLGQRWADTEAFF.

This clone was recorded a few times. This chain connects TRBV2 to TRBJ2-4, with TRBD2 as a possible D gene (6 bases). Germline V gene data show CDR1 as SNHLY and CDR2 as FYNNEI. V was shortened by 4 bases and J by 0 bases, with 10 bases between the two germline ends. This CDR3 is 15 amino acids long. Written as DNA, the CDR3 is TGTGCCAGCAGTGCCGGCGGGGTAGCCAAAAACATTCAGTACTTC. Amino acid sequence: CASSAGGVAKNIQYF.